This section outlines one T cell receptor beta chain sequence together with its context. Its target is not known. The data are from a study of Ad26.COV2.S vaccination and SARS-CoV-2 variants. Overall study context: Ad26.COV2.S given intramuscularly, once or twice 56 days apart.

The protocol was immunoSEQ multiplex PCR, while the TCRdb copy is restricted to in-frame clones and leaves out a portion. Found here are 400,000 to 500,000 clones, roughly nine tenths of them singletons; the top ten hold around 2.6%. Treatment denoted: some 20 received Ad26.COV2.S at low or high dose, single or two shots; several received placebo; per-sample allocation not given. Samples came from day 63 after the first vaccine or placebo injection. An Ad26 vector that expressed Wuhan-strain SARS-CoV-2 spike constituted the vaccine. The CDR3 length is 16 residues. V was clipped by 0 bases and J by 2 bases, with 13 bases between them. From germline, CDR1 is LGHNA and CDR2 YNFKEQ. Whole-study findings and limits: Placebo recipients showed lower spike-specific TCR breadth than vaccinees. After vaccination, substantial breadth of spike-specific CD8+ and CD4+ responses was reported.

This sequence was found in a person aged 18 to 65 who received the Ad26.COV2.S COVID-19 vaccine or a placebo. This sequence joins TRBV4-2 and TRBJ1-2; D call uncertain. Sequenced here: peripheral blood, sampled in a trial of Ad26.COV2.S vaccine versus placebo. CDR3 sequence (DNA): TGTGCCAGCAGCCAAGATCCTGCCTCCACCAACTATGGCTACACCTTC. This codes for CASSQDPASTNYGYTF.